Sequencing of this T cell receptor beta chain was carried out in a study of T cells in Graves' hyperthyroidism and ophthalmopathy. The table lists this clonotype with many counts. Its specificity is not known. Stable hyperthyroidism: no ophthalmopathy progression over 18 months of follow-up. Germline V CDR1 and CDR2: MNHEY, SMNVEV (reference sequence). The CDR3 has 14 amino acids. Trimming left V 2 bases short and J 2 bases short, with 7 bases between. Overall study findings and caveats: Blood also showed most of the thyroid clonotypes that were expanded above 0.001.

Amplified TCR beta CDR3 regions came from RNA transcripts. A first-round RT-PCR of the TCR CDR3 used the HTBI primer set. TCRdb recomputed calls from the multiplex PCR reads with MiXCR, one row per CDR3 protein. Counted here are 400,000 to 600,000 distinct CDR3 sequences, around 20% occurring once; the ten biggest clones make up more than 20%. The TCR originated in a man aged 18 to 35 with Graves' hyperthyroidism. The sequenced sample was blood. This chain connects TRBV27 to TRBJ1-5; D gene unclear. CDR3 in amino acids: CASSLSYGNQPQHF. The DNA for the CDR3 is TGTGCCAGCAGTTTAAGTTACGGCAATCAGCCCCAGCATTTT.